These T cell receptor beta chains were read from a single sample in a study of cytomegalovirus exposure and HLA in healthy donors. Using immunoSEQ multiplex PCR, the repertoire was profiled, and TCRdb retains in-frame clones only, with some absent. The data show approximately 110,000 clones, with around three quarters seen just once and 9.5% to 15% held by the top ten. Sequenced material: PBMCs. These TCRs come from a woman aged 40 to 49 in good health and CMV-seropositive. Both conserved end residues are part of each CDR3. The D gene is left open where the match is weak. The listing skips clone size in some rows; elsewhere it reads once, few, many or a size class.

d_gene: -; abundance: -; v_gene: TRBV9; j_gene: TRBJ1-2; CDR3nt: TGTGCCAGCAGCTCCCCGGGGGGTAGTCTGGATGGCTACACCTTC; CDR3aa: CASSSPGGSLDGYTF
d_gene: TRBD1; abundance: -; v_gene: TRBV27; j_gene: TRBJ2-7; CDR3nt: TGTGCCAGCAGTTTCACAGGGGGATCCTACGAGCAGTACTTC; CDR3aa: CASSFTGGSYEQYF
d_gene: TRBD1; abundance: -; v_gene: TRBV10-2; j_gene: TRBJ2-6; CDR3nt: TGCGCCAGCAGCGACCCGGGACAGTCTGTCTCTGGGGCCAACGTCCTGACTTTC; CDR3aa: CASSDPGQSVSGANVLTF
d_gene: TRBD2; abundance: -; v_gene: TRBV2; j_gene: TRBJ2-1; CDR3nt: TGTGCCAGCAGTTATGGGGGACTAGCGGGAGGGGAAGAGCAGTTCTTC; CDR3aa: CASSYGGLAGGEEQFF
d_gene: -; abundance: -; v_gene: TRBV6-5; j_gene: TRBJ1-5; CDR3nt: TGTGCCAGCAGACAGGCGAGCAATCAGCCCCAGCATTTT; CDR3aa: CASRQASNQPQHF
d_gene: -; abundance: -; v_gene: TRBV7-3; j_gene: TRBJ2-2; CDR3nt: TGTGCCAGCAGCTTCACTCCAGGCTCGAACACCGGGGAGCTGTTTTTT; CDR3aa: CASSFTPGSNTGELFF
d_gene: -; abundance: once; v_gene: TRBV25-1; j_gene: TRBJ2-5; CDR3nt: TGTGCCAGCAGTGCCACGATCAGACAGCAAGAGACCCAGTACTTC; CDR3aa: CASSATIRQQETQYF
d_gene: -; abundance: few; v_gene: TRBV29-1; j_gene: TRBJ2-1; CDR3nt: TGCAGCGTTGAAGATCAGGACAGCCGCTCCTACAATGAGCAGTTCTTC; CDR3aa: CSVEDQDSRSYNEQFF
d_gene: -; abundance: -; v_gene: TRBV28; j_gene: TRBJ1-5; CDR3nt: TGTGCCAGCAGTTTTGGCGGGCCAAATCAGCCCCAGCATTTT; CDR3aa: CASSFGGPNQPQHF
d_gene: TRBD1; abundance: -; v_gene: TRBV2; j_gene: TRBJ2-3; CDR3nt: TGTGCCAGCAGACAAACAGGGGAAGATACGCAGTATTTT; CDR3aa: CASRQTGEDTQYF
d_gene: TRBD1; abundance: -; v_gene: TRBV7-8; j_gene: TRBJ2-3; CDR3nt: TGTGCCAGCAGCTCCGGGACAGGGAGCACAGATACGCAGTATTTT; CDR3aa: CASSSGTGSTDTQYF
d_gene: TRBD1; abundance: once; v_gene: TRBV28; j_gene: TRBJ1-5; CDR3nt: TGTGCCATCACAGGGGGCAACCCCAATCAGCCCCAGCATTTT; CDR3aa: CAITGGNPNQPQHF
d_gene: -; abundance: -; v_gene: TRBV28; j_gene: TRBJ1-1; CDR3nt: TGTGCCAGCAGTTTCGCCACCGGGCCTCAGGGAGGGTCTGAAGCTTTCTTT; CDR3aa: CASSFATGPQGGSEAFF
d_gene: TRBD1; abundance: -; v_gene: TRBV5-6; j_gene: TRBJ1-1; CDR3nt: TGTGCCAGCAGCGCGGGACAGAAGAACACTGAAGCTTTCTTT; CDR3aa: CASSAGQKNTEAFF
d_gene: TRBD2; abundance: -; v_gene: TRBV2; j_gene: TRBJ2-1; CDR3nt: TGTGCCAGCAGTGGGGGGGGGACTAACAATGAGCAGTTCTTC; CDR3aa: CASSGGGTNNEQFF
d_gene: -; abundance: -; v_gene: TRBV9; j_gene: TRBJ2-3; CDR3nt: TGTGCCAGCAGCCCAGACGGGACAGATACGCAGTATTTT; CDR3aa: CASSPDGTDTQYF
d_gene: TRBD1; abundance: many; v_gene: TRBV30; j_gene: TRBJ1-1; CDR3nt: TGTGCCTGGTACCGGGACAGAGTAATGAACACTGAAGCTTTCTTT; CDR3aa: CAWYRDRVMNTEAFF
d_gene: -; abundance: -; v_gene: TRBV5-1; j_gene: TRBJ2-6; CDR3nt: TGCGCCAGCAGCTTGGTAGCCGGGAGCGGGGCCAACGTCCTGACTTTC; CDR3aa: CASSLVAGSGANVLTF
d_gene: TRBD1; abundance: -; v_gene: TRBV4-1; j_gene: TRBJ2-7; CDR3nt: TGCGCCAGCAGCCCAGCTTGGGGGGACAGGGGTTCCTACGAGCAGTACTTC; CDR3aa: CASSPAWGDRGSYEQYF
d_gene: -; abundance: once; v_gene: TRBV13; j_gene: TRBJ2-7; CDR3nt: TGTGCCAGCAGCTTAACCCGACTAGGAGGGTCCTACGAGCAGTACTTC; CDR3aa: CASSLTRLGGSYEQYF
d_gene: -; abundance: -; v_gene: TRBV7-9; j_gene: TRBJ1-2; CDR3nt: TGTTCCAGCTCTGGGGAGAACTATGGCTACACCTTC; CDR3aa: CSSSGENYGYTF
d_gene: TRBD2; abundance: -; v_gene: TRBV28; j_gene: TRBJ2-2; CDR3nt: TGTGCCAGCAGGCCTAGCGGGGCCACCGGGGAGCTGTTTTTT; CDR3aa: CASRPSGATGELFF
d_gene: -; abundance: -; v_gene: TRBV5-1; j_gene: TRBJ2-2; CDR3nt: TGCGCCAGCAGTTTAATCGCGAACACCGGGGAGCTGTTTTTT; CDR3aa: CASSLIANTGELFF
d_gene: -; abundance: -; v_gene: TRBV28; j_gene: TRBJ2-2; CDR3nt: TGTGCCAGCAGTTTATTGGGGGGTTGGACCGGGGAGCTGTTTTTT; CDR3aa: CASSLLGGWTGELFF
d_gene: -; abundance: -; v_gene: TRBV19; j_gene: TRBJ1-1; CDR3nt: TGTGCCAGTAGACAGACAGGCGTGAACACTGAAGCTTTCTTT; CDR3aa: CASRQTGVNTEAFF
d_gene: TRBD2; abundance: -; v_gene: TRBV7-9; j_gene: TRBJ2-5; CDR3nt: TGTGCCAGCAGCCGCCTGACTAGCCTCTATCAAGAGACCCAGTACTTC; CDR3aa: CASSRLTSLYQETQYF
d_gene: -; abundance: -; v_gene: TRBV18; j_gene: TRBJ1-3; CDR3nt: TGTGCCAGCTTCGAACGGAGCTCTGGAAACACCATATATTTT; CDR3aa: CASFERSSGNTIYF
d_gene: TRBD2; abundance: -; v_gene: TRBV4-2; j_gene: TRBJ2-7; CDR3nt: TGTGCCAGCAGCCAAGGAGCGGGGCAAACCTACGAGCAGTACTTC; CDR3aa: CASSQGAGQTYEQYF
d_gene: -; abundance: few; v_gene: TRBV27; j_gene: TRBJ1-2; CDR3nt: TGTGCCAGCAGATTATTGGACAGCGGGGAGAAGGGTGGCTACACCTTC; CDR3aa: CASRLLDSGEKGGYTF
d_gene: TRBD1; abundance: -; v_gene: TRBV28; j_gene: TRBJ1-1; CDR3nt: TGTGCCACTCAATCTACAGGGGTTCCTGAAGCTTTCTTT; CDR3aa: CATQSTGVPEAFF
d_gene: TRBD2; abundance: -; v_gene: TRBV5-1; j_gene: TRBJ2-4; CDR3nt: TGCGCCAGCAGCGTAACTAGCGGCCCCAAAAACATTCAGTACTTC; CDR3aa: CASSVTSGPKNIQYF
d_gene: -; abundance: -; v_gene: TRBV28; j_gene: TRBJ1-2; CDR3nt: TGTGCCAGCAGTTTTGGTCAGGGAAATGGCTACACCTTC; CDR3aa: CASSFGQGNGYTF
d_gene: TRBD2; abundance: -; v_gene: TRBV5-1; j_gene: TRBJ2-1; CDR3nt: TGCGCCAGCAGCTCGTACCGGACTAGCGGGAGGTACAATGAGCAGTTCTTC; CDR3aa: CASSSYRTSGRYNEQFF
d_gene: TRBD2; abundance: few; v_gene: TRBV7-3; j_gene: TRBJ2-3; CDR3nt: TGTGCCAGCAGTCGGACTAGCGGGGAAAGCACAGATACGCAGTATTTT; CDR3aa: CASSRTSGESTDTQYF
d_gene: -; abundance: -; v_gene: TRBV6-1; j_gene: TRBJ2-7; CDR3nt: TGTGCCAGCCCCCGCGGCTACGAGCAGTACTTC; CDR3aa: CASPRGYEQYF
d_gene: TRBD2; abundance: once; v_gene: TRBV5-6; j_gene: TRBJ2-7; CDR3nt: TGTGCCAGCAGCTCCTCCTGGACTAGCGTGTCCTACGAGCAGTACTTC; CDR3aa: CASSSSWTSVSYEQYF
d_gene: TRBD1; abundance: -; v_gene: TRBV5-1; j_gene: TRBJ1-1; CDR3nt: TGCGCCAGCAGCTTGGTTGCAGGGGGAGACACTGAAGCTTTCTTT; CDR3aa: CASSLVAGGDTEAFF
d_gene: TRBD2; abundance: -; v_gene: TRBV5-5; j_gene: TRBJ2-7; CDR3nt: TGTGCCAGCAGCTTCTCTAGCGGGGCCCCTCGGGAGCAGTACTTC; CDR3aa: CASSFSSGAPREQYF
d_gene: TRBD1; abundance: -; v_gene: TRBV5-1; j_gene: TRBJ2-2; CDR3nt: TGCGCCAGCACCTTACAGGGGTATGGCGGGGAGCTGTTTTTT; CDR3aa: CASTLQGYGGELFF
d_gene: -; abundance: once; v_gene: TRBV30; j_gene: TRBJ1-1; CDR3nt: TGTGCCTGGAGCCTTAATTCGATAGGGAGTGGTGAAGCTTTCTTT; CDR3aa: CAWSLNSIGSGEAFF
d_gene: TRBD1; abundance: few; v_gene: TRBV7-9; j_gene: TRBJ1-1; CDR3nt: TGTGCCAGCAGTTTCGACACAGGGGCTTGGCCTGAAGCTTTCTTT; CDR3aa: CASSFDTGAWPEAFF
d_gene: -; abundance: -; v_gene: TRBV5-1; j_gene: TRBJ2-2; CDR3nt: TGCGCCAGCAGCCCCGGGGGGAACACCGGGGAGCTGTTTTTT; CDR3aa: CASSPGGNTGELFF
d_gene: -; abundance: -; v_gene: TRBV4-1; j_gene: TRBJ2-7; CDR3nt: TGCGCCAGCAGCCAGGAGGGATCCGGGATCTACGAGCAGTACTTC; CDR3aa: CASSQEGSGIYEQYF
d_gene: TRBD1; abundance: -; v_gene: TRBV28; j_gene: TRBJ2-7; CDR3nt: TGTGCCAGCACGGACAGGGTTTACAACGAGCAGTACTTC; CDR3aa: CASTDRVYNEQYF